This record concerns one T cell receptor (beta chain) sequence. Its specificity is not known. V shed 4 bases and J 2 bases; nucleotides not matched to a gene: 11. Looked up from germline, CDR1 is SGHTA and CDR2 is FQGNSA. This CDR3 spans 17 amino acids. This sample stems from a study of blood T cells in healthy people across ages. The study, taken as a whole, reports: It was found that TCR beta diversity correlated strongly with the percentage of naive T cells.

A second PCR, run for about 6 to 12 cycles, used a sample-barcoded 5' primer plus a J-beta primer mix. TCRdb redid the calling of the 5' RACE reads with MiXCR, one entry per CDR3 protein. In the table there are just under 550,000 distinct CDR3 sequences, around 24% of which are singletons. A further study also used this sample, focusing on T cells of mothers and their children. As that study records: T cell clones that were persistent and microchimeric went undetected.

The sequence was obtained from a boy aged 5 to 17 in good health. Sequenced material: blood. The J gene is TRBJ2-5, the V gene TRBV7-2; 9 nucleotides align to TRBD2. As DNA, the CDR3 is TGTGCCAGCAGCTACCCGGGACTAGCTAGCCTACAAGAGACCCAGTACTTC. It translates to CASSYPGLASLQETQYF.